The 10 T cell receptor beta chains presented below share a single source sample, sequenced in a study of neurological immune-mediated disorders. From the 5' RACE reads, TCRdb called clonotypes with MiXCR, one entry per CDR3 protein. This table holds more than 40,000 distinct CDR3 sequences, roughly 3.2% found once. The material sequenced was PBMCs. Receptors were obtained from a woman aged 45-59 years with multiple sclerosis.

This clonotype has ten or more counts. The chain recombines TRBV18 with TRBJ2-5, with TRBD2 identical over 11 bases. CDR1 and CDR2 from the germline V gene are KGHSH and LQKENI. This CDR3 is 16 amino acids long. With V trimmed by 3 bases and J by 3 bases, 6 bases remained unmatched. CDR3 sequence: CASSPAGLAGEETQYF. In nucleotides, the CDR3 is TGTGCCAGCTCACCCGCTGGACTAGCGGGCGAAGAGACCCAGTACTTC. Combining the CDR3 with reference TRBV18 and TRBJ2-5 gives the whole variable domain NAGVMQNPRHLVRRRGQEARLRCSPMKGHSHVYWYRQLPEEGLKFMVYLQKENIIDESGMPKERFSAEFPKEGPSILRIQQVVRGDSAAYFCASSPAGLAGEETQYFGPGTRLLVL.

This clonotype was seen ten or more times. The chain couples TRBV5-1 to TRBJ1-5; D unclear. Germline assignment: CDR1 SGHRS and CDR2 YFSETQ. V was shortened by 4 bases and J by 3 bases, with 17 bases between the two germline ends. The CDR3 totals 16 residues. This CDR3 reads CASSPVGGIINQPQHF. The DNA for the CDR3 is TGCGCCAGCAGCCCGGTGGGAGGGATTATCAATCAGCCCCAGCATTTT. The full variable domain, its missing parts supplied by reference TRBV5-1 and TRBJ1-5, is KAGVTQTPRYLIKTRGQQVTLSCSPISGHRSVSWYQQTPGQGLQFLFEYFSETQRNKGNFPGRFSGRQFSNSRSEMNVSTLELGDSALYLCASSPVGGIINQPQHFGDGTRLSIL.

This clonotype has at least ten counts. The chain carries TRBV4-1 and TRBJ2-3; 12 positions agree with TRBD2. Germline CDR1 and CDR2: MGHRA and YSYEKL. V trimming: 0 bases; J trimming: 7 bases; junction bases outside the gene matches: 11. The CDR3 is 18 residues long. DNA of the CDR3: TGCGCCAGCAGCCAAGATTGGGCGGCTAGCGGGGGGGCATATACGCAGTATTTT. This codes for CASSQDWAASGGAYTQYF.

Many counts were recorded for this clonotype. The chain combines TRBV5-1 with TRBJ2-1, with D perhaps matching TRBD1 (5 bases). Between the trimmed V and J ends, which lost 4 bases and 5 bases, there was a span of 7 bases. The CDR3 covers 12 residues. CDR1 is SGHRS, CDR2 YFSETQ, per germline. The CDR3 loop is CASSRQHNEQFF. For the CDR3, the DNA is TGCGCCAGCAGCCGACAGCACAATGAGCAGTTCTTC.

In this sample, this clonotype turned up many times. The rearrangement joins TRBV20-1 to TRBJ2-5, with 13 bases aligning to TRBD2. V dropped 6 bases and J dropped 1; count of bases not matched to a gene: 8. Germline V lookup: CDR1 DFQATT, CDR2 SNEGSKA (reference sequence). CDR3 size: 16 residues. This CDR3 is CSAFPGLAGIQETQYF. CDR3 bases: TGCAGTGCATTTCCGGGACTAGCGGGGATCCAAGAGACCCAGTACTTC.

This clonotype was detected ten times or more. The V call is TRBV6-5, the J call TRBJ1-1, with a possible D match to TRBD1 (5 bases). The V gene lost 8 bases and the J gene lost 0 bases, with 10 bases spanning the gap. The germline V gene encodes CDR1 MNHEY and CDR2 SVGAGI. The CDR3 totals 13 residues. CDR3 region: CASGRGMNTEAFF. The CDR3 bases are TGTGCCAGCGGTCGGGGGATGAACACTGAAGCTTTCTTT.

This clonotype appeared many times. The chain links TRBV28 to TRBJ1-5; D not certain. Germline-derived CDR1 and CDR2 are MDHEN and SYDVKM. Trimming stripped 7 bases from V and 5 bases from J, with 6 bases between. The CDR3 is 11 residues long. CDR3 nucleotides: TGTGCCAGCAATAAGGATCAGCCCCAGCATTTT. Translated: CASNKDQPQHF.

The sample holds many counts of this clonotype. The chain recombines TRBV5-6 with TRBJ2-7; D remains unclear. Per germline, CDR1 SGHDT and CDR2 YYEEEE. The CDR3 covers 16 residues. The germline V and J ends were trimmed by 1 base and 1 base, with 15 bases remaining between them. The CDR3 is CASSLLGRRESYEQYF. CDR3 bases: TGTGCCAGCAGCTTGCTCGGACGGAGAGAGTCCTACGAGCAGTACTTC.

This clonotype appeared many times. This rearrangement joins TRBV10-2 to TRBJ1-1; 8 bases map to TRBD1. The CDR3 sequence is 15 residues long. V was pared by 2 bases and J by 0 bases, with 2 bases of the junction left unmatched. The V gene's germline CDR1 is WSHSY and CDR2 SAAADI. The DNA of the CDR3 is TGCGCCAGCAGTGAGACAGGGGGGGTGAACACTGAAGCTTTCTTT. Encoded protein: CASSETGGVNTEAFF.

This clonotype was recorded many times. V gene TRBV7-3 combines with J gene TRBJ2-3; tentatively, D is TRBD1 or TRBD2 (5 bases each). CDR1 is SGHTA and CDR2 is FQGTGA in the germline V gene. The V end lost 4 bases, the J end lost 6 bases, and 14 bases lay between the germline ends. This CDR3 is 14 amino acids long. The CDR3 is CASSSRGGLDTQYF. The CDR3 DNA follows: TGTGCCAGCAGCTCAAGGGGCGGGCTGGATACGCAGTATTTT.